The 17 T cell receptor beta chains below were found in one sample sequenced in a study of PD-1 blockade in mismatch repair-deficient tumors. TCRdb keeps only in-frame clones here, not all; method: immunoSEQ multiplex PCR. The table has 95,000 to 150,000 clones, around 86% seen once. The sample in question was peripheral blood, obtained 44 weeks after starting pembrolizumab. These receptors all come from an adult with mismatch repair-deficient cancer.

This chain uses TRBV6-1 with TRBJ1-2; possibly TRBD1 for D (6 bases). The germline gives CDR1 MNHNS, CDR2 SASEGT. V was cut by 4 bases and J by 6 bases, with 18 bases left in between. The CDR3 has 15 amino acids. This chain's CDR3 is CASSALWSSGDGYTF. The CDR3 DNA follows: TGTGCCAGCAGTGCGCTTTGGTCATCAGGGGATGGCTACACCTTC.

The rearrangement joins TRBV5-1 to TRBJ2-1, with 8 bases fitting TRBD1. The germline V gene encodes CDR1 SGHRS and CDR2 YFSETQ. The CDR3 covers 14 residues. V lost 2 bases and J lost 5; bases outside the gene matches: 3. For the CDR3, the DNA is TGCGCCAGCAGCTTCGGGACAGGAGACAATGAGCAGTTCTTC. It is translated as CASSFGTGDNEQFF.

V usage is TRBV2 and J usage is TRBJ2-3, with TRBD1 as a possible D gene (5 bases). This CDR3 has 16 residues. V was clipped by 4 bases and J by 0 bases, with 14 bases between them. Germline V gene data show CDR1 as SNHLY and CDR2 as FYNNEI. CDR3 in DNA: TGTGCCAGCAGTGTGTGGGAACAGGATAGCACAGATACGCAGTATTTT. This sequence encodes CASSVWEQDSTDTQYF. Together with reference TRBV2 and TRBJ2-3, the CDR3 gives the full variable domain: EPEVTQTPSHQVTQMGQEVILRCVPISNHLYFYWYRQILGQKVEFLVSFYNNEISEKSEIFDDQFSVERPDGSNFTLKIRSTKLEDSAMYFCASSVWEQDSTDTQYFGPGTRLTVL.

The chain couples TRBV15 to TRBJ1-4; 8 bases align to TRBD1. Trimming took 5 bases from V and 0 from J; bases not matched to a gene: 11. This CDR3 has 18 residues. The V gene's germline CDR1 is LNHNV and CDR2 YYDKDF (reference sequence). This CDR3 reads CATSLGQGFFPTNEKLFF. The CDR3 bases are TGTGCCACCAGCCTTGGACAGGGTTTTTTCCCAACTAATGAAAAACTGTTTTTT.

The rearrangement joins TRBV11-2 to TRBJ2-5; the D gene is possibly TRBD2 (5 bases). The germline V gene has CDR1 SGHAT and CDR2 FQNNGV. The CDR3 length is 15 residues. Trimming removed 5 bases at V and 7 bases at J, with 20 bases between. CDR3 sequence: CASSPVAGGVGTQYF. The CDR3 DNA reads as TGTGCCAGCAGCCCCGTGGCGGGTGGGGTGGGGACCCAGTACTTC.

The chain combines TRBV6-5 with TRBJ1-2, with a tentative D call TRBD1 (6 bases). Per the germline V gene, CDR1 is MNHEY and CDR2 is SVGAGI. V was trimmed by 7 bases and J by 4 bases, leaving 13 bases between them. The CDR3 is 13 amino acids. In DNA form, the CDR3 reads TGTGCCAGCACCCCGCCAGGGGCCTATGGCTACACCTTC. Its translation: CASTPPGAYGYTF.

The rearrangement uses TRBV7-9 and TRBJ2-3; D gene unclear. From germline, CDR1 is SEHNR and CDR2 FQNEAQ (reference sequence). V lost 5 bases, J lost 0 bases, and 3 bases lay in between. The CDR3 runs 12 residues. This CDR3 is CASSPSTDTQYF. CDR3 nucleotide sequence: TGTGCCAGCAGCCCCAGCACAGATACGCAGTATTTT.

The chain links TRBV30 to TRBJ1-1; D not resolved. The CDR3 runs 13 residues. V shed 1 base and J shed 0 bases, with 6 bases lying between them. CDR1 is GTSNPN, CDR2 SVGIG, per germline (reference sequence). The CDR3 nucleotides read TGTGCCTGGAGTGCGAGGGTGAACACTGAAGCTTTCTTT. Its translation: CAWSARVNTEAFF.

The chain is built from TRBV4-1 and TRBJ2-1; the D is unclear. The germline V and J ends were trimmed by 0 bases and 10 bases, with 10 bases remaining between them. The CDR3 is 13 residues long. Germline CDR1 MGHRA, CDR2 YSYEKL. CDR3 coding DNA: TGCGCCAGCAGCCAAGATCCAGGCGGAGAGCAGTTCTTC. Translated, it gives CASSQDPGGEQFF.

V usage is TRBV27 and J usage is TRBJ1-4, with D possibly TRBD1 on 6 matching bases. CDR1 is MNHEY, CDR2 SMNVEV, per germline (reference sequence). This CDR3 has 15 amino acids. The germline V and J ends were trimmed by 5 bases and 3 bases, with 13 bases remaining between them. The CDR3 DNA reads as TGTGCCAGCAGTCCCCGAGGGGGTTCTAATGAAAAACTGTTTTTT. Residues: CASSPRGGSNEKLFF.

V usage is TRBV25-1 and J usage is TRBJ2-4; TRBD1 matches at 8 bases. The germline CDR1 and CDR2 sequences are MGHDK and SYGVNS. The V gene end was trimmed by 0 bases and the J gene end by 4 bases; junction bases not matched to a gene: 8. The CDR3 runs 17 residues. The CDR3 reads CASSEYGTGQFKNIQYF. For the CDR3, the DNA is TGTGCCAGCAGTGAATATGGGACAGGACAATTTAAAAACATTCAGTACTTC.

The rearrangement joins TRBV11-2 to TRBJ2-3; possible D gene TRBD1, 5 bases. Trimming removed 0 bases at V and 1 base at J, with 11 bases between. This CDR3 comprises 16 residues. The germline gives CDR1 SGHAT, CDR2 FQNNGV. The CDR3 bases are TGTGCCAGCAGCTTAGATTTAGGGGCCCGCACAGATACGCAGTATTTT. This sequence encodes CASSLDLGARTDTQYF.

V and J are TRBV10-1 and TRBJ2-3; the D gene is possibly TRBD1 (5 bases). In germline, CDR1 is WNHNN, CDR2 SYGVQD (reference sequence). The CDR3 totals 17 residues. Trimming cost V 3 bases and J 3 bases, with 19 bases left between them. CDR3 bases: TGCGCCAGCAGTGAATCCAACTTCAGGACACCGACAGATACGCAGTATTTT. Translating it yields CASSESNFRTPTDTQYF.

This chain connects TRBV27 to TRBJ2-7; 7 nucleotides agree with TRBD2. Germline assignment: CDR1 MNHEY and CDR2 SMNVEV (reference sequence). Trimming cost V 5 bases and J 2 bases; bases outside gene matches: 18. CDR3 length equals 18 residues. CDR3: CASSLRKSGLAEAYEQYF. The CDR3, as DNA: TGTGCCAGCAGTCTACGAAAATCTGGGCTAGCGGAGGCCTACGAGCAGTACTTC.

The chain is built from TRBV29-1 and TRBJ2-3, with a weak D call TRBD1 (6 bases). The CDR3 length is 14 residues. Trimming took 0 bases from V and 0 from J, leaving 7 bases between them. From germline, CDR1 is SQVTM and CDR2 ANQGSEA. CDR3 sequence: CSVEDQGSTDTQYF. CDR3 nucleotide sequence: TGCAGCGTTGAAGATCAGGGGAGCACAGATACGCAGTATTTT.

V gene TRBV28 combines with J gene TRBJ1-1, with TRBD1 identical over 8 bases. The trim removed 10 bases at V and 3 bases at J, leaving 10 bases unmatched. The CDR3 has 14 amino acids. Looked up from germline, CDR1 is MDHEN and CDR2 is SYDVKM. DNA of the CDR3: TGTGCCACCCAGGGGGCCCCGACGGACACTGAAGCTTTCTTT. Translating it yields CATQGAPTDTEAFF.

The chain employs TRBV7-9 and TRBJ1-1; D call uncertain. The CDR3 spans 15 residues. V was shortened by 2 bases and J by 0 bases, with 10 bases between the two germline ends. CDR1 is SEHNR, CDR2 FQNEAQ, per germline (reference sequence). The CDR3 loop is CASSLYRELNTEAFF. The DNA for the CDR3 is TGTGCCAGCAGCTTATATAGGGAGTTGAACACTGAAGCTTTCTTT. Together with reference TRBV7-9 and TRBJ1-1, the CDR3 gives the full variable domain: DTGVSQNPRHKITKRGQNVTFRCDPISEHNRLYWYRQTLGQGPEFLTYFQNEAQLEKSRLLSDRFSAERPKGSFSTLEIQRTEQGDSAMYLCASSLYRELNTEAFFGQGTRLTVV.